Listed here are 26 T cell receptor beta chains from one sample, sequenced in a study of post-analysis software for immune sequencing data. Study conclusions and caveats: Controls showed lower frequencies than patients for roughly five TRBV segments, and TRBV5-6, TRBV5-1 and TRBV20-1 were among these.

No antigen is known for these receptors. cDNA libraries for TCR beta contained unique molecular identifiers. MiXCR, run by TCRdb on the PCR reads, gives a single entry per CDR3 protein. Counted here are about 400,000 distinct CDR3 sequences, less than 40% occurring once; the ten biggest clones make up around 15%. The material sequenced was blood. Receptors originate from a girl aged 5-17 years with multiple sclerosis.

This clonotype has more than one count but fewer than ten. The genes are TRBV6-2 or TRBV6-3 and TRBJ1-1; D gene ambiguous. Germline V CDR1 and CDR2: MNHEY, SVGEGT. Trimming left V 2 bases short and J 0 bases short, with 7 bases between. CDR3 length: 14 amino acids. The CDR3: CASSYGIMNTEAFF. Here the CDR3 DNA reads TGTGCCAGCAGTTACGGGATTATGAACACTGAAGCTTTCTTT.

This chain joins TRBV6-1 and TRBJ1-1; 10 nucleotides match TRBD1. The V gene's germline CDR1 is MNHNS and CDR2 SASEGT. The J segment lost 8 bases and the V segment lost 6 bases, leaving 12 bases of the junction unmatched. The CDR3 totals 15 residues. CDR3: CASSWTGGRGTEAFF. The CDR3 bases are TGTGCCAGCAGCTGGACAGGGGGGCGGGGAACCGAAGCTTTCTTT.

This sequence joins TRBV7-2 and TRBJ2-5, with unresolved D. The J call may be wrong; the DNA end is better matched by TRBJ2-7. The CDR3 is 12 residues long. The germline CDR1 and CDR2 sequences are SGHTA and FQGNSA. CDR3 amino acids: CASSKGSREQYF. CDR3 DNA sequence: TGTGCCAGCAGTAAGGGCTCACGCGAGCAGTACTTC.

This clonotype has more than one count but fewer than ten. The chain is built from TRBV7-9 and TRBJ2-5; D not certain. The CDR3 totals 13 residues. The V and J ends lost 4 bases and 2 bases respectively, with 8 bases between them. Germline values: CDR1 SEHNR, CDR2 FQNEAQ (reference sequence). The CDR3 reads CASSSAGQETQYF. The CDR3 nucleotides are TGTGCCAGCAGCTCCGCCGGGCAAGAGACCCAGTACTTC.

Written as DNA, the CDR3 is TGCAGCGTGGAACTCCCCCCGGACACAACGTGGAACAACGCTAGCACAGATACGCAGTATTTT. Residues: CSVELPPDTTWNNASTDTQYF. V and J are TRBV29-1 and TRBJ2-3, with a tentative D call TRBD1 (5 bases). V lost 6 bases and J 0 bases, leaving 34 bases between the germline ends. This CDR3 spans 21 amino acids. Germline V gene sequence: CDR1 SQVTM, CDR2 ANQGSEA.

V is TRBV4-1 and J is TRBJ2-6; tentatively, D is TRBD1 (5 bases). V was shortened by 0 bases and J by 2 bases, with 14 bases between the two germline ends. Germline V CDR1 and CDR2: MGHRA, YSYEKL. The CDR3 runs 18 residues. The CDR3 sequence: CASSQETAWTTGANVLTF. The CDR3, as DNA: TGCGCCAGCAGCCAAGAGACAGCCTGGACCACTGGGGCCAACGTCCTGACTTTC.

V is TRBV7-9 and J is TRBJ1-6; 7 bases are shared with TRBD1. J gave up 0 bases and V 4 bases, and 6 bases lay outside the gene matches. Per the germline V gene, CDR1 is SEHNR and CDR2 is FQNEAQ (reference sequence). The CDR3 contains 17 residues. In nucleotides, the CDR3 is TGTGCCAGCAGCTCCTGGGACAGTTTCTCCTATAATTCACCCCTCCACTTT. Protein sequence: CASSSWDSFSYNSPLHF.

This rearrangement joins TRBV5-8 to TRBJ2-7; D call uncertain. V was pared by 0 bases and J by 2 bases, with 12 bases between. Germline V CDR1 and CDR2: SGHTS, YDEGEE. The CDR3 is made up of 15 amino acids. The CDR3 bases are TGTGCCAGCAGCTTGGCCGGATTAGGTGCCTACGAGCAGTACTTC. Its translation: CASSLAGLGAYEQYF. Full variable domain (remainder filled in from reference TRBV5-8 and TRBJ2-7): EAGVTQSPTHLIKTRGQQATLRCSPISGHTSVYWYQQALGLGLQFLLWYDEGEERNRGNFPPRFSGRQFPNYSSELNVNALELEDSALYLCASSLAGLGAYEQYFGPGTRLTVT.

The sample holds a few counts of this clonotype. The rearrangement joins TRBV12-3 or TRBV12-4 to TRBJ2-2, with 10 bases that match TRBD1. The CDR3 totals 15 residues. V lost 6 bases to trimming and J lost 2 bases; unmatched junction nucleotides: 3. Written as DNA, the CDR3 is TGTGCCAGCAGCTGGACAGGGGGTAACACCGGGGAGCTGTTTTTT. Amino acid sequence: CASSWTGGNTGELFF.

This clonotype was counted a few times. The chain is built from TRBV10-3 and TRBJ2-3; D is ambiguous. The CDR3 is 12 amino acids. Germline CDR1 and CDR2: ENHRY and SYGVKD. V was cut by 6 bases and J by 6 bases, with 10 bases left in between. This CDR3 is CAISVYRDTQYF. CDR3 coding DNA: TGTGCCATCAGCGTCTATCGGGATACGCAGTATTTT.

This chain joins TRBV20-1 and TRBJ2-5; 10 bases align to TRBD2. CDR1 and CDR2 (germline): DFQATT, SNEGSKA (reference sequence). This CDR3 spans 16 amino acids. J lost 3 bases, V lost 0 bases, and 7 bases had no gene match. The CDR3 reads CSARDPASGGKETQYF. The CDR3 nucleotides read TGCAGTGCTAGAGATCCGGCTAGCGGGGGTAAAGAGACCCAGTACTTC.

This clonotype was counted ten times or more. CDR3 in amino acids: CASSFSAYEQYF. The CDR3 coding sequence is TGTGCCAGCAGTTTTTCAGCCTACGAGCAGTACTTC. This chain connects TRBV6-2 or TRBV6-3 to TRBJ2-7; no clear D. The germline V gene encodes CDR1 MNHEY and CDR2 SVGEGT. CDR3 length equals 12 residues. V lost 4 bases and J 2 bases, leaving 6 bases between the germline ends.

This clonotype was picked up one time. The chain employs TRBV12-3 or TRBV12-4 and TRBJ1-6; no clear D gene. There are 11 residues in the CDR3. With 8 bases removed from V and 10 bases from J, the gap between germline ends came to 9 bases. The CDR3 DNA follows: TGTGCCAGCTCCAAAGACTCACCCCTCCACTTT. Amino acids: CASSKDSPLHF.

This clonotype has more than one count but fewer than ten. The genes are TRBV12-3 or TRBV12-4 and TRBJ2-7, with unresolved D. This CDR3 has 11 amino acids. Trimming cost V 6 bases and J 3 bases, with 6 bases left between them. CDR3 DNA: TGTGCCAGCAGGCTCGACTACGAGCAGTACTTC. Encoded protein: CASRLDYEQYF.

For this clonotype: The junction and the germline gene differ at one end; a read error may be behind it. In DNA, the CDR3 is TGTGCCAGCAGTCCTCCGGGACTCTCTGGGGCCAACGTCCGGACTTTC. The encoded protein is CASSPPGLSGANVRTF. This chain connects TRBV12-3 or TRBV12-4 to TRBJ2-6; maybe TRBD2 (6 bases). The CDR3 consists of 16 residues.

The genes are TRBV7-9 and TRBJ1-2, with 9 nucleotides matching TRBD1. Germline V gene sequence: CDR1 SEHNR, CDR2 FQNEAQ (reference sequence). There are 16 residues in the CDR3. The ends lost 1 base at V and 8 bases at J; junction bases unmatched: 11. This CDR3 reads CASSLETGQGSGGYTF. The CDR3 DNA reads as TGTGCCAGCAGCTTAGAGACGGGACAGGGTTCTGGCGGCTACACCTTC. Supplemented by reference TRBV7-9 and TRBJ1-2, the full variable domain reads DTGVSQNPRHKITKRGQNVTFRCDPISEHNRLYWYRQTLGQGPEFLTYFQNEAQLEKSRLLSDRFSAERPKGSFSTLEIQRTEQGDSAMYLCASSLETGQGSGGYTFGSGTRLTVV.

The chain employs TRBV7-2 and TRBJ1-2; 7 positions agree with TRBD1. The CDR3 covers 14 residues. CDR1 and CDR2 from the germline V gene are SGHTA and FQGNSA. J gave up 0 bases and V 5 bases, and 3 bases lay outside the gene matches. CDR3: CASSGGTANYGYTF. DNA for the CDR3: TGTGCCAGCAGCGGCGGGACAGCTAACTATGGCTACACCTTC. Based on the CDR3 plus reference TRBV7-2 and TRBJ1-2, the full variable domain is GAGVSQSPSNKVTEKGKDVELRCDPISGHTALYWYRQSLGQGLEFLIYFQGNSAPDKSGLPSDRFSAERTGGSVSTLTIQRTQQEDSAVYLCASSGGTANYGYTFGSGTRLTVV.

This clonotype was found a few times. The CDR3 DNA reads as TGTGCCATTGGGGCCACAGGGTCGGGTGAGCAGTTCTTC. Residues: CAIGATGSGEQFF. The rearrangement links TRBV7-6 to TRBJ2-1, with D maybe TRBD1 (6 bases). Germline CDR1 and CDR2: SGHVS and FNYEAQ. V lost 10 bases to trimming and J lost 9 bases, with 19 bases between them. The CDR3 runs to 13 residues.

This clonotype was observed a handful of times. V usage is TRBV7-9 and J usage is TRBJ2-3, with D perhaps matching TRBD1 (6 bases). Trimming cost V 7 bases and J 3 bases, with 17 bases left between them. This CDR3 has 15 residues. From germline, CDR1 is SEHNR and CDR2 FQNEAQ (reference sequence). DNA of the CDR3: TGTGCCAGCACCGGTTTCAGGGGCCAAACAGATACGCAGTATTTT. Protein: CASTGFRGQTDTQYF.

The sample holds a few counts of this clonotype. The chain's CDR3 is CASSLQSAGGGNIQYF. The CDR3 DNA sequence: TGTGCCAGCAGCTTACAGTCCGCCGGGGGGGGGAACATTCAGTACTTC. The gene calls are TRBV7-3 and TRBJ2-4; 8 positions match TRBD2. The germline V gene has CDR1 SGHTA and CDR2 FQGTGA. CDR3 length: 16 amino acids. V gave up 2 bases and J gave up 7 bases; unmatched junction bases: 10.

The sample holds a few counts of this clonotype. The chain employs TRBV18 and TRBJ2-3, with TRBD1 matching over 12 bases. This CDR3 spans 17 amino acids. The junction had 7 bases not matched to a gene; V was cut back by 3 bases and J by 3 bases. CDR1 and CDR2 (germline): KGHSH, LQKENI. CDR3: CASSPGGTGGWTDTQYF. CDR3 coding DNA: TGTGCCAGCTCACCCGGGGGGACAGGGGGCTGGACAGATACGCAGTATTTT.

This chain uses TRBV6-6 with TRBJ1-5; TRBD1 matches at 7 bases. This CDR3 spans 13 amino acids. V shed 5 bases and J 3 bases; nucleotides not matched to a gene: 1. CDR1 is MNHNY, CDR2 SVGAGI, per germline (reference sequence). CDR3 amino acids: CASSGTVNQPQHF. CDR3 sequence (DNA): TGTGCCAGCAGTGGGACAGTCAATCAGCCCCAGCATTTT.

The V call is TRBV7-2, the J call TRBJ1-1; maybe TRBD1 (5 bases). The CDR3 runs 14 residues. Germline CDR1 reads SGHTA; CDR2 reads FQGNSA. V lost 6 bases, J lost 8 bases, and 19 bases lay in between. The CDR3 reads CASSFRWGGSEAFF. In DNA, the CDR3 is TGTGCCAGCAGTTTTAGATGGGGGGGTTCAGAAGCTTTCTTT.

The chain combines TRBV7-2 with TRBJ2-1; D may correspond to TRBD1 or TRBD2 (6 bases each). This CDR3 spans 15 amino acids. Germline assignment: CDR1 SGHTA and CDR2 FQGNSA. Trimming took off 5 bases at V and 6 bases at J, with 17 bases between the two ends. Here the CDR3 DNA reads TGTGCCAGCAGCAATAGGAGGGGGGCTCGCAATGAGCAGTTCTTC. Translation: CASSNRRGARNEQFF.

In its sample, this clonotype was seen a few times. The rearrangement uses TRBV10-3 and TRBJ2-3; tentative D call: TRBD2 (6 bases). With 7 bases removed from V and 2 bases from J, the gap between germline ends came to 13 bases. The length of the CDR3 is 14 residues. The V gene's germline CDR1 is ENHRY and CDR2 SYGVKD. The CDR3 sequence: CAIKELADTDTQYF. DNA for the CDR3: TGTGCCATCAAGGAACTAGCCGACACAGATACGCAGTATTTT.

The chain links TRBV7-3 to TRBJ1-2, with TRBD1 identical over 10 bases. Germline values: CDR1 SGHTA, CDR2 FQGTGA. The CDR3 sequence is 16 residues long. Unmatched junction bases numbered 9, after V lost 5 bases and J lost 3 bases. The CDR3 DNA reads as TGTGCCAGCAGCATCATCTCCGGGACAGGGGACTATGGCTACACCTTC. Translation: CASSIISGTGDYGYTF.